This TCR beta chain was captured in a study of shared clonotypes between healthy human individuals. Trimming pared 0 bases from V and 6 bases from J, leaving 13 bases between. The CDR3 loop spans 15 amino acids. Germline-derived CDR1 and CDR2 are MRHNA and SNTAGT. Only Caucasian adults living in Nashville, Tennessee served as donors. Profiling relied on immunoSEQ multiplex PCR, and the TCRdb table lists in-frame clones only, not all of them. The sample lists about 2.3 million clones, 90% to 95% occurring once. This clone occurred once. V gene TRBV6-4 combines with J gene TRBJ2-3; TRBD1 might be the D (6 bases). What was sequenced was naive CD4+ T cells from PBMCs. Subset specified: CD45RA+ positively selected. The clonotype originates from a man aged 18 to 29 in good health. Some clones in this sample may be carry-over from other donors' samples. CDR3 sequence reads: CASSDSSATGDTQYF. The CDR3 DNA reads as TGTGCCAGCAGTGACTCCTCAGCCACAGGGGATACGCAGTATTTT.